One sample yielded the 19 T cell receptor beta chains listed below, sequenced in a study of tissue T cells after allogeneic stem cell transplantation. Measured with immunoSEQ multiplex PCR; TCRdb has only the in-frame clones, and not every one. Of some 48,000 clones detected, around 69% appear once; the ten largest clones hold roughly 0.77%. Material: sorted cells pooled from one or two spleens. The origin of the receptors is a pool of C57BL/6 mice in good health.

About this clone itself: Gene names follow the mouse nomenclature. The sequence runs out 1 residue before the end of the CDR3; the remainder is reconstructed from the germline J gene. The sample has other DNA sequences that encode this CDR3 too. The genes are TRBV15 and TRBJ2-3; possible D gene TRBD2, 6 bases. The CDR3 sequence is 15 residues long. CDR1 is SGHND, CDR2 FRSKSL, per germline. The V and J ends lost 1 base and 4 bases respectively, with 12 bases between them. Partial CDR3 DNA: TGTGCCAGCAGTTTAGGGGGTGGGGGTCCAGAAACGCTGTAT. Its translation is CASSLGGGGPETLY. The entire CDR3 reads CASSLGGGGPETLYF.

With regard to this clone: Gene names and germline match the mouse. The missing CDR3 end, 1 residue past where the read stops, is filled in from the germline J gene. The chain links TRBV19 to TRBJ2-2, with 10 bases matching TRBD1. Germline V gene sequence: CDR1 FNHDT, CDR2 SITEND (reference sequence). This CDR3 comprises 17 residues. V lost 5 bases, J lost 0 bases, and 7 bases stayed unmatched. CDR3 sequence: CASSSGTGAANTGQLYF. The CDR3 bases that were read are TGTGCCAGCAGCTCCGGGACAGGGGCGGCAAACACCGGGCAGCTCTAC.

A single count supports this clone. The gene symbols are mouse symbols. The read terminates 1 residue ahead of where the CDR3 ends, so the germline J gene completes it. This rearrangement joins TRBV3 to TRBJ1-1, with 7 nucleotides matching TRBD1. The CDR3 length is 14 residues. The germline gives CDR1 SNHLY, CDR2 FYNGKV (reference sequence). V was clipped by 6 bases and J by 2 bases; unmatched bases: 6. The part of the CDR3 DNA that was read is TGTGCCAGCAGTCTCGACAGGGTCAACACAGAAGTCTTC. Translation: CASSLDRVNTEVF. The entire CDR3 is CASSLDRVNTEVFF. The whole variable domain, filled in from reference TRBV3 and TRBJ1-1, reads GPKVLQIPSHQIIDMGQMVTLNCDPVSNHLYFYWYKQILGQQMEFLVNFYNGKVMEKSKLFKDQFSVERPDGSYFTLKIQPTALEDSAVYFCASSLDRVNTEVFFGKGTRLTVV.

Concerning this clone itself: Mouse names are used for the genes. The read finishes 1 residue shy of the CDR3 end, and the germline J gene is used to complete it. The chain couples TRBV13-3 to TRBJ2-5, with 13 bases identical to TRBD2. The ends lost 4 bases at V and 8 bases at J; junction bases unmatched: 4. The CDR3 loop spans 14 amino acids. CDR1 and CDR2 from the germline V gene are NNHDY and SYVADS. Partial CDR3 DNA: TGTGCCAGCAGTAGGACTGGGGGGGCTGGCACCCAGTAC. Protein sequence: CASSRTGGAGTQY. The entire CDR3 protein is CASSRTGGAGTQYF.

Details on this clone: The genes and germline here are from mouse. The read ends 1 residue early relative to the CDR3; the germline J gene fills the gap. The J gene is TRBJ1-1, the V gene TRBV20, with TRBD1 matching 11 bases. J was trimmed by 4 bases and V by 4 bases; bases with no gene match: 5. Germline lookup yields CDR1 GFQATS and CDR2 STVNSAI. The CDR3 has 14 amino acids. The CDR3: CGATGTGGSTEVFF. Incomplete CDR3 DNA: TGTGGTGCTACCGGGACAGGGGGGAGCACAGAAGTCTTC.

This clone appeared a few times. Mouse germline and gene names are used. The read ends 1 residue before the CDR3 terminus; that terminus is restored from the germline J gene. The chain carries TRBV4 and TRBJ2-7; D gene unclear. The CDR3 consists of 12 residues. The germline V gene has CDR1 LGHDT and CDR2 YNNKQL (reference sequence). V lost 4 bases and J lost 3, with 7 bases in between. The CDR3 DNA, read in part, is TGTGCCAGCAGCTCTGACATCTATGAACAGTAC. This gives the protein CASSSDIYEQY. The CDR3 in full is CASSSDIYEQYF.

Notes on this clone: The gene names here belong to mouse. The DNA ends 1 residue before the CDR3 does, and the rest of the CDR3 is filled in from the germline J gene. The chain joins TRBV13-2 to TRBJ1-4; 8 nucleotides align to TRBD1. The CDR3 covers 17 residues. Unmatched junction bases numbered 4, after V lost 0 bases and J lost 0 bases. The germline V gene encodes CDR1 NNHNN and CDR2 SYGAGS (reference sequence). The CDR3 bases that were read are TGTGCCAGCGGTGATGCACAGGGGGGGATTTCCAACGAAAGATTATTT. Protein sequence: CASGDAQGGISNERLF. The entire CDR3 sequence reads CASGDAQGGISNERLFF.

In regard to this clone: Gene names and germline refer to mouse. The CDR3 is CASSQEYRAEVFF. The part of the CDR3 DNA that was read is TGTGCCAGCAGCCAAGAGTACAGGGCAGAAGTCTTC. The chain uses TRBV5 and TRBJ1-1; perhaps TRBD1 as D (6 bases). The read is 1 residue too short to cover the CDR3 end, so that end is filled in from the germline J gene. CDR1 is LGHNA and CDR2 is YNLKQL in the germline V gene (reference sequence). With 0 bases removed from V and 6 bases from J, the gap between germline ends came to 8 bases. The CDR3 extends over 13 amino acids.

Concerning this clone itself: Gene names are mouse gene names. The read stops 1 residue short of the end of the CDR3; the missing end is completed from the germline J gene. The V gene is TRBV13-2, the J gene TRBJ2-5; a weak D match, TRBD2 (5 bases). The V gene's germline CDR1 is NNHNN and CDR2 SYGAGS (reference sequence). V was clipped by 2 bases and J by 3 bases, with 7 bases between them. There are 13 residues in the CDR3. CDR3 sequence: CASGEMGQDTQYF. The DNA read from the CDR3 is TGTGCCAGCGGTGAGATGGGGCAAGACACCCAGTAC.

On this clone itself: Gene names refer to mouse genes. The read ends 1 residue before the CDR3 terminus; that terminus is restored from the germline J gene. The chain employs TRBV16 and TRBJ2-5; 7 nucleotides match TRBD1. Germline V gene sequence: CDR1 SGHSA, CDR2 FRNQAP. This CDR3 has 15 amino acids. Germline trimming cut 1 base from V and 2 bases from J; bases unmatched to any gene: 3. The CDR3 region is CASSLGRDSQDTQYF. The covered CDR3 bases are TGTGCAAGCAGCTTAGGGAGGGACAGCCAAGACACCCAGTAC.

Remarks on this clone: Genes and germline come from the mouse. The read falls 1 residue short of the CDR3 end, and the missing part is taken from the germline J gene. The chain carries TRBV15 and TRBJ2-3, with 11 bases that match TRBD2. The CDR3 spans 15 residues. The ends lost 6 bases at V and 3 bases at J; junction bases unmatched: 5. CDR1 and CDR2 from the germline V gene are SGHND and FRSKSL. The CDR3 is CASRTGTGGAETLYF. CDR3 DNA, as far as it was read: TGTGCCAGCAGAACCGGGACTGGGGGCGCAGAAACGCTGTAT.

Of note for this clone: Each gene name is a mouse one. The read halts 1 residue ahead of the CDR3 end, with the missing end drawn from the germline J gene. The rearrangement joins TRBV2 to TRBJ2-4; TRBD2 aligns across 14 bases. CDR1 LGHNA and CDR2 YSYQKL come from the germline V gene. The J segment lost 0 bases and the V segment lost 0 bases, leaving 8 bases of the junction unmatched. The CDR3 totals 20 residues. The CDR3 protein is CASSQDGGTGGALSQNTLYF. The CDR3 DNA, read in part, is TGTGCCAGCAGCCAAGATGGCGGGACTGGGGGGGCGCTGAGTCAAAACACCTTGTAC.

This clone was found once. Gene names are mouse gene names. The sequenced fragment ends 1 residue before the CDR3 boundary, so the rest is inferred from the germline J gene. V usage is TRBV3 and J usage is TRBJ1-2; 11 bases agree with TRBD1. V shed 5 bases and J 3 bases; nucleotides not matched to a gene: 2. CDR1 SNHLY and CDR2 FYNGKV come from the germline V gene (reference sequence). The CDR3 loop spans 14 amino acids. CDR3 bases read: TGTGCCAGCAGCCCGGACAGGGGGCACTCCGACTACACC. Encoded protein: CASSPDRGHSDYT. The full CDR3 is CASSPDRGHSDYTF.

Regarding this clone: The listed genes are named as in mouse. The CDR3 end falls 1 residue outside the read, so it is completed with the germline J gene. The rearrangement links TRBV29 to TRBJ2-4, with a possible D match to TRBD2 (7 bases). Trimming cost V 2 bases and J 0 bases, with 9 bases left between them. This CDR3 has 15 residues. The germline V gene encodes CDR1 MSHET and CDR2 SYDVDS. CDR3 DNA (partial): TGTGCTAGCAGTTTACTGGGGGCTAGTCAAAACACCTTGTAC. Translated: CASSLLGASQNTLY. Given in full, the CDR3 is CASSLLGASQNTLYF.

This clone occurred a few times. Mouse germline and gene names are used. The read halts 1 residue ahead of the CDR3 end, with the missing end drawn from the germline J gene. This sequence joins TRBV13-1 and TRBJ2-7; TRBD2 matches at 7 bases. The CDR3 has 14 amino acids. Trimming removed 0 bases from V and 7 bases from J; junction bases left unmatched: 7. CDR1 is NSHNY and CDR2 is SYGAGN in the germline V gene. CDR3 sequence reads: CASSDGGGLLEQYF. The CDR3 bases that were read are TGTGCCAGCAGTGATGGGGGGGGTCTTTTGGAACAGTAC.

This clone was seen once. All gene names here are mouse names. The missing CDR3 end, 1 residue past where the read stops, is filled in from the germline J gene. V usage is TRBV14 and J usage is TRBJ2-1, with 14 bases lining up with TRBD2. This CDR3 region has 15 residues. The germline CDR1 and CDR2 sequences are SGHDT and FRDEAV. Trimming took 5 bases from V and 6 from J; bases not matched to a gene: 4. The CDR3 reads CASSPGLGGLAEQFF. The sequenced part of the CDR3 DNA is TGTGCCAGCAGCCCGGGACTGGGGGGGCTTGCTGAGCAGTTC.

Notes on this clone: Germline and genes here are mouse. The read gets to within 1 residue of the CDR3 end, and the germline J gene fills in the rest. V is TRBV5 and J is TRBJ1-1; D is ambiguous. V was cut by 2 bases and J by 0 bases, with 7 bases left in between. The CDR3 extends over 14 amino acids. In germline, CDR1 is LGHNA, CDR2 YNLKQL (reference sequence). The covered CDR3 bases are TGTGCCAGCAGCCAACAGACACCAAACACAGAAGTCTTC. Protein product: CASSQQTPNTEVF. The whole CDR3 protein is CASSQQTPNTEVFF.

A remark on this clone: Any gene name here is a mouse gene name. CDR3 bases read: TGTGCCAGCAGTGATGCGGATGCAAACACAGAAGTCTTC. It yields the protein CASSDADANTEVF. The full CDR3 protein reads CASSDADANTEVFF. The rearrangement joins TRBV13-1 to TRBJ1-1; D remains unclear. The CDR3 is cut off 1 residue early in the read; its end comes from the germline J gene. The CDR3 runs 14 residues. Trimming left V 0 bases short and J 0 bases short, with 6 bases between. Germline assignment: CDR1 NSHNY and CDR2 SYGAGN.

About this clone: These gene names are mouse names. Read coverage stops 1 residue before the CDR3 terminus; the germline J gene supplies the remainder. This rearrangement joins TRBV3 to TRBJ1-2, with a weak D call TRBD1 (6 bases). V gave up 4 bases and J gave up 0 bases, with 9 bases separating them. CDR1 and CDR2 (germline): SNHLY, FYNGKV (reference sequence). This CDR3 has 14 residues. The covered CDR3 bases are TGTGCCAGCAGCTCGGACAGAACAAACTCCGACTACACC. Protein product: CASSSDRTNSDYT. The CDR3 reads in full as CASSSDRTNSDYTF.